This T cell receptor beta chain was obtained from a study of blood T cell repertoires in COVID-19. Original methodology: Cell counts per sample came from amplifying reference gene primers. Clones were read by immunoSEQ multiplex PCR, and TCRdb kept only the in-frame ones, dropping some. The DNA was the basis for D and trimming; V, J and clone size are from that table. The data show approximately 150,000 clones, 85% to 90% seen once. Trimming removed 9 bases from V and 4 bases from J, with 13 bases in between. The germline V gene has CDR1 MDHEN and CDR2 SYDVKM. The CDR3 is made up of 12 amino acids. Sequencing used peripheral blood. The origin of this receptor is a woman aged 45-65 years with active or convalescent COVID-19. The chain couples TRBV28 to TRBJ2-7; D perhaps matches TRBD2 (6 bases). The CDR3 loop is CASRGTLYEQYF. The CDR3 nucleotides are TGTGCCAGTCGGGGGACGTTGTACGAGCAGTACTTC.